The source of this T cell receptor (beta chain) is a study of CD8 T cells in ankylosing spondylitis (dated by TCRdb to about 2017). Describing the broader study: To find TCR variants linked to disease, the study profiled T cell receptor beta repertoires in ankylosing spondylitis patients and healthy donors. The whole study cohort included over a hundred healthy donors and under 30 ankylosing spondylitis patients. Peripheral blood samples were taken, and synovial fluid was additionally collected from ankylosing spondylitis patients.

This clonotype was observed at least ten times. No antigen is known for it. Per-nucleotide qualities are absent, and no much larger clonotype sits a single base away. Sequencing used an Illumina HiSeq 2500. Quantitative 5'-RACE with molecular barcodes was used to prepare TCR beta libraries. Per the authors' processing: Disease-linked TCR variants were identified with a new computational method built on a probabilistic model of VDJ rearrangement. Starting from the raw public reads, TCRdb applied fastp trimming at Q25, assembled clones with MiXCR and retained in-frame beta chains. One record per CDR3 amino acid sequence lists the most common genes and DNA. V and J calls and clone size were set by TCRdb, not the authors. The sample includes 350,000 or so distinct CDR3 sequences, with 8% observed a single time. The ten largest clones add up to more than 14% of the sample. The CDR3 holds 13 amino acids from the cysteine to the phenylalanine. Just the 39-base CDR3 DNA is kept, in frame starting at base 1. Per the germline V gene, MNHEY is the CDR1 and SVGEGT is the CDR2. The V end loses 6 bases and the J end loses 3 bases, and a stretch of 12 bases separates them.

Overall study results and their limits: Significant enrichment of the disease-linked clones was reported in matched synovial fluid samples from ankylosing spondylitis patients. A TCR beta motif made up of 7 to 9 highly homologous amino acid variants appeared to be characteristic of blood from ankylosing spondylitis patients. Some of the motif variants had been reported before in the synovial fluid and blood of reactive arthritis patients, a finding that suggests common disease-initiation mechanisms. The disease-linked clones showed a CD8+ phenotype and occurred at relatively low frequencies in peripheral blood.

The chain is made from TRBV6-2 or TRBV6-3 and TRBJ2-7; the D region possibly corresponds to TRBD1 (6 bases align). This TCR was recovered from a male donor with ankylosing spondylitis. What was sequenced was blood, either unsorted or a sorted T cell fraction (not recorded which). The DNA sequence is as follows: TGTGCCAGCAGGCGACAGGACTTCTACGAGCAGTACTTC. This encodes CASRRQDFYEQYF.